The 4 T cell receptor beta chains below come from one sample, sequenced in a study of breast tumors, draining lymph nodes, adjacent tissues listed by TCRdb under 2016. Libraries were made using multiplex PCR. Sequencing used an Illumina HiSeq 2000. Using fastp at Q25 and MiXCR, TCRdb reprocessed the public reads and kept productive beta chains. Every entry covers one CDR3 protein and lists the most common genes and DNA from its rows. Present in this sample are 100,000 to 150,000 distinct CDR3 sequences, about 20% of which were seen just once. Together, the top ten hold roughly 2.7% of the sample. The lymph node samples were taken from the axillary draining lymph nodes of breast cancer patients. The specimen sequenced was axillary lymph node tissue. All receptors come from a female donor with breast cancer. Some clones in this sample may be carry-over from other donors' samples.

This rearrangement joins TRBV4-1 to TRBJ2-1; 11 nucleotides line up with TRBD2. Germline assignment: CDR1 MGHRA and CDR2 YSYEKL. V lost 4 bases and J lost 0; bases outside the gene matches: 11. This CDR3 contains 19 residues. CDR3 region: CASSRERPTSGSSYNEQFF. The CDR3 DNA follows: TGCGCCAGCAGCCGAGAAAGGCCAACTAGCGGGAGCTCCTACAATGAGCAGTTCTTC.

This chain uses TRBV5-1 with TRBJ2-2; D may be TRBD1 (5 bases). Trimming took off 0 bases at V and 5 bases at J, with 8 bases between the two ends. Per the germline V gene, CDR1 is SGHRS and CDR2 is YFSETQ. This CDR3 contains 14 residues. CDR3 DNA sequence: TGCGCCAGCAGCTTGGAAACAGGTACCGGGGAGCTGTTTTTT. Amino acid sequence: CASSLETGTGELFF.

In this sample, this clonotype turned up many times. The V gene is TRBV20-1, the J gene TRBJ2-7; a weak D match, TRBD2 (6 bases). Per the germline V gene, CDR1 is DFQATT and CDR2 is SNEGSKA (reference sequence). The CDR3 contains 12 residues. Trimming cost V 6 bases and J 6 bases, with 15 bases left between them. The CDR3 coding sequence is TGCAGTGCCGGGACTGGGGGTCGCGAGCAGTACTTC. This sequence encodes CSAGTGGREQYF.

In this sample, this clonotype turned up a few times. The CDR3 nucleotides are TGTGCCAGCAGAAATAGGGGTTCTACGTACGAGCAGTACTTC. It is translated as CASRNRGSTYEQYF. V is TRBV28 and J is TRBJ2-7; possible D gene TRBD1, 5 bases. Germline values: CDR1 MDHEN, CDR2 SYDVKM. V was clipped by 6 bases and J by 4 bases, with 16 bases between them. This CDR3 comprises 14 residues.